The clone carrying this T cell receptor (beta chain) turned up a few times. Its specificity is not known. The sample is drawn from a study of blood T cells in healthy people across ages. The length of the CDR3 is 18 residues. Germline loops: CDR1 LGHDT, CDR2 YNNKEL (reference sequence). Germline trimming cut 5 bases from V and 2 bases from J; bases unmatched to any gene: 11. General study findings and limits: Naive and antigen-experienced cells were not separated, limiting conclusive comparison.

Every donor gave 9 to 10 milliliters of peripheral blood. Using a J-beta primer mix together with a sample-barcoded 5' primer, a second PCR was run for about 6 to 11 cycles. TCRdb recomputed calls from the 5' RACE reads with MiXCR, one row per CDR3 protein. The sample carries about 1 million distinct CDR3 sequences, under 45% recorded once. The sequenced sample consisted of blood. This clonotype was sampled from a woman aged 55-69 years in good health. V usage is TRBV3-1 and J usage is TRBJ2-3; TRBD2 matches 12 bases. CDR3 protein: CASSSRLAGGWATDTQYF. For the CDR3, the DNA is TGTGCCAGCAGCTCCCGTCTAGCGGGAGGGTGGGCCACAGATACGCAGTATTTT.